The 4 T cell receptor beta chains below come from one sample, sequenced in a study of Tregs in tolerant kidney transplant recipients. Profiling relied on immunoSEQ multiplex PCR, and the TCRdb table lists in-frame clones only, not all of them. This table holds approximately 98,000 clones, nearly 90% found once. The specimen was CD4+ T cells from blood, collected before the transplant. The receptor source for this set is a human donor who received a combined kidney and bone marrow transplant.

The CDR3 nucleotides read TGTGCCAGTACACGGGTGGGCTCCTACAATGAGCAGTTCTTC. Residues: CASTRVGSYNEQFF. The V call is TRBV19, the J call TRBJ2-1; D gene ambiguous. Germline values: CDR1 LNHDA, CDR2 SQIVND (reference sequence). Trimming stripped 7 bases from V and 0 bases from J, with 10 bases between. The CDR3 spans 14 residues.

Written as DNA, the CDR3 is TGTGCCAGCAGTTCGTCTAGCGGGGGAGGTATAGATACGCAGTATTTT. This encodes CASSSSSGGGIDTQYF. The chain combines TRBV6-5 with TRBJ2-3, with 10 positions matching TRBD2. The J segment lost 5 bases and the V segment lost 4 bases, leaving 9 bases of the junction unmatched. CDR3 length: 16 amino acids. From germline, CDR1 is MNHEY and CDR2 SVGAGI.

The rearrangement links TRBV6-5 to TRBJ1-5; D is unresolved. V was pared by 7 bases and J by 6 bases, with 13 bases between. CDR3 length: 13 residues. Germline CDR1 is MNHEY and CDR2 is SVGAGI. CDR3 protein: CASTLREGQPQHF. The DNA for the CDR3 is TGTGCCAGCACCTTACGGGAGGGTCAGCCCCAGCATTTT.

V and J are TRBV11-2 and TRBJ2-7, with 10 bases matching TRBD1. J lost 4 bases, V lost 7 bases, and 13 bases had no gene match. This CDR3 is built from 16 residues. From germline, CDR1 is SGHAT and CDR2 FQNNGV. As DNA, the CDR3 is TGTGCCAGCACCCTTCTCCGGGACAGGGGTCCGTACGAGCAGTACTTC. Translating it yields CASTLLRDRGPYEQYF. Looking up the rest from reference TRBV11-2 and TRBJ2-7 gives the full variable domain: EAGVAQSPRYKIIEKRQSVAFWCNPISGHATLYWYQQILGQGPKLLIQFQNNGVVDDSQLPKDRFSAERLKGVDSTLKIQPAKLEDSAVYLCASTLLRDRGPYEQYFGPGTRLTVT.